Listed below are T cell receptor beta chains from one sample, sequenced in a study of blood T cell repertoires in COVID-19. Assay used: immunoSEQ multiplex PCR; TCRdb lists only in-frame clones, some missing. Altogether around 250,000 clones are present, 75% to 90% being singletons, with the ten largest covering 1.5% to 2%. Sequencing used PBMCs or T cells enriched from blood (not recorded which). Receptors were obtained from a woman between 50 and 59 years old who had recovered from COVID-19. CDR3s include the opening cysteine and the closing phenylalanine or tryptophan. The order of the fields is V gene, J gene, D gene, CDR3 DNA, CDR3 protein. D genes are given only for firm matches.

TRBV29-1,TRBJ1-3,TRBD1,TGCAGCGCTGGACAGGGAGGTTCCTCTGGAAACACCATATATTTT,CSAGQGGSSGNTIYF
TRBV7-8,TRBJ1-6,-,TGTGCCAGCAGCGCCCCATCGAGCGTCTCCTATAATTCACCCCTCCACTTT,CASSAPSSVSYNSPLHF
TRBV5-4,TRBJ1-1,TRBD1,TGTGCCAGCAGCCCCGGGACAGGGTTAGGACACACTGAAGCTTTCTTT,CASSPGTGLGHTEAFF
TRBV9,TRBJ1-1,TRBD1,TGTGCCAGCAGCGTAGGAGCAGGGGGCAGGTTGAACACTGAAGCTTTCTTT,CASSVGAGGRLNTEAFF
TRBV27,TRBJ2-7,TRBD2,TGTGCCAGCAGTTTCAGAACTAGCGGGAGAGGGGAGCAGTACTTC,CASSFRTSGRGEQYF
TRBV5-4,TRBJ2-5,TRBD2,TGTGCCAGCAGCTTGGGACTAGCGGGGCCCCAAGAGACCCAGTACTTC,CASSLGLAGPQETQYF
TRBV11-3,TRBJ1-1,-,TGTGCCAGCAGCGAGACCCAGGACACTGAAGCTTTCTTT,CASSETQDTEAFF
TRBV7-2,TRBJ2-6,TRBD1,TGTGCCAGCAGTTTACAGGGGCCCCGCTCTGGGGCCAACGTCCTGACTTTC,CASSLQGPRSGANVLTF
TRBV24-1,TRBJ2-1,TRBD2,TGTGCCACCAGTGAATCAACTAGCGGGGTGCAATTCTTC,CATSESTSGVQFF
TRBV7-7,TRBJ2-1,TRBD2,TGTGCTAGCAGCTTAACCCCGACTAGCGCGGGGGGTGATGAGCAGTTCTTC,CASSLTPTSAGGDEQFF
TRBV5-6,TRBJ1-1,-,TGTGCCAGCAGCTTATCAGCGAGCACTGAAGCTTTCTTT,CASSLSASTEAFF
TRBV10-3,TRBJ2-7,TRBD1,TGTGCCATCAGTGATCTCGACGGGACAGGGGGCTACGAGCAGTACTTC,CAISDLDGTGGYEQYF